This T cell receptor beta chain was recorded in a study of cytomegalovirus exposure and HLA in healthy donors. Notes on the study in general: As a later analysis revealed, the rate of TCR association differed by HLA locus, with DRB1 most and HLA-C fewest.

Concerning this clone: What it binds is unknown.

Researchers ran the PCR with 60 Vbeta and 13 Jbeta primers. Measured with immunoSEQ multiplex PCR; TCRdb has only the in-frame clones, and not every one. In the table there are 130,000 to 150,000 clones, about 80% of which are singletons. Germline-derived CDR1 and CDR2 are SEHNR and FQNEAQ (reference sequence). V trimming: 5 bases; J trimming: 5 bases; junction bases outside the gene matches: 14. This CDR3 spans 16 amino acids. V is TRBV7-9 and J is TRBJ1-2; 7 bases fit TRBD1. Sequenced material: PBMCs. This clonotype originated in a man between 35 and 55 years old in good health and CMV-seronegative. CDR3 in amino acids: CASSLPGQRPIYGYTF. CDR3 coding DNA: TGTGCCAGCAGCCTTCCGGGACAGCGCCCCATTTATGGCTACACCTTC.